This T cell receptor (beta chain) is from a study of blood T cell repertoires in COVID-19. Authors' processing steps: Estimates of nucleated cell counts were drawn from the amplification of reference gene primers. Repertoires were generated with immunoSEQ multiplex PCR, while TCRdb's copy carries only in-frame clones and drops some. That table gives V, J and clone size, and the DNA gave D and trimming. The top ten clones hold roughly 3.2% of a sample with about 520,000 clones, 75% to 90% of them seen once. This CDR3 region has 16 residues. Germline loops: CDR1 SGHDN, CDR2 FVKESK. Trimming left V 3 bases short and J 0 bases short, with 14 bases between.

Sequencing was done on a sample of peripheral blood. This sequence originates from a human donor in a cohort sampled during active COVID-19. This chain uses TRBV14 with TRBJ1-2; weak D call: TRBD1 (5 bases). The CDR3 DNA reads TGTGCCAGCAGCCAGGGCAGGGCCCTCCCTAACTATGGCTACACCTTC. The encoded protein is CASSQGRALPNYGYTF.